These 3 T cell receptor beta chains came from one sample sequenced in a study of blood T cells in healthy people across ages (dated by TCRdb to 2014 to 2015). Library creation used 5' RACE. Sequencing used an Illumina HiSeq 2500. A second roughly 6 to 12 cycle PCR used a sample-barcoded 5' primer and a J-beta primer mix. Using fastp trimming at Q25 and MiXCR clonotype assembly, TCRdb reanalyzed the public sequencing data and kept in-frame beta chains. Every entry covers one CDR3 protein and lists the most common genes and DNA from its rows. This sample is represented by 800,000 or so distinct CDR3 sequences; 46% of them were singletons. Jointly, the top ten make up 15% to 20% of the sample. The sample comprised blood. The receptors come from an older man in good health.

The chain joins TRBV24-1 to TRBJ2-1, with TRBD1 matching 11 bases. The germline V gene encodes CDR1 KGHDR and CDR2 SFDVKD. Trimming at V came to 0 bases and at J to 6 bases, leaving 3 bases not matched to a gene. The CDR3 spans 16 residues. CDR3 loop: CATSDLRTGGLNEQFF. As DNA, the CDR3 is TGTGCCACCAGTGATTTGCGGACAGGGGGCCTCAATGAGCAGTTCTTC.

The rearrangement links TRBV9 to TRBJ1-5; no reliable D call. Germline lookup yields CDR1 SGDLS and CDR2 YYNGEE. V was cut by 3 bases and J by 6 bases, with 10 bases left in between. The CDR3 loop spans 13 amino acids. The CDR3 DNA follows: TGTGCCAGCAGCGCGGGAGAGGGTCAGCCCCAGCATTTT. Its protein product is CASSAGEGQPQHF.

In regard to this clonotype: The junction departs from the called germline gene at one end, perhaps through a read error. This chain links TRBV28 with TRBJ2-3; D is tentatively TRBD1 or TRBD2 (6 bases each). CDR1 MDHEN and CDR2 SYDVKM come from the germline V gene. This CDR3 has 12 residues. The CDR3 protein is CASHGGTDTRYF. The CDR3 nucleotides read TGTGCCAGCCACGGGGGCACAGATACGCGGTATTTT.